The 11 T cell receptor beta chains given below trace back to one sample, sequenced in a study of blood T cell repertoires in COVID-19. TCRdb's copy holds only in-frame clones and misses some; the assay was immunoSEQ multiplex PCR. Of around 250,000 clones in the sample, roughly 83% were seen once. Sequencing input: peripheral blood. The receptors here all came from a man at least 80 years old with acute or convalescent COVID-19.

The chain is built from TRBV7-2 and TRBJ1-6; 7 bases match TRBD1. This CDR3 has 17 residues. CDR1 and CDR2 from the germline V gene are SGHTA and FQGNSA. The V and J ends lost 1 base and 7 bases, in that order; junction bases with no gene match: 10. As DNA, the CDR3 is TGTGCCAGCAGCTTAGGCCCAACAGGGGCGGGAAATTCACCCCTCCACTTT. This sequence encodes CASSLGPTGAGNSPLHF.

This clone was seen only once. The CDR3 DNA is TGTGCCAGCAGCCAAGGGGGGGTAAGGGACGAGCAGTACTTC. This sequence encodes CASSQGGVRDEQYF. The gene calls are TRBV3-1 (or the pseudogene TRBV3-2) and TRBJ2-7; D possibly corresponds to TRBD2 (6 bases). CDR1 and CDR2 from the germline V gene are LGHDT and YNNKEL (reference sequence). The CDR3 spans 14 residues. Trimming removed 1 base from V and 5 bases from J, with 12 bases in between.

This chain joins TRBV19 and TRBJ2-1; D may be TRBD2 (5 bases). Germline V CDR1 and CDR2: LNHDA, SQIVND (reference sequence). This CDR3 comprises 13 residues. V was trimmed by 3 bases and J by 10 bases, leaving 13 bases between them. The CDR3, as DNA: TGTGCCAGTAGTATGGGGAGAGAAGGAGAGCAGTTCTTC. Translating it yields CASSMGREGEQFF. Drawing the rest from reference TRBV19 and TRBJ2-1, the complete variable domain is DGGITQSPKYLFRKEGQNVTLSCEQNLNHDAMYWYRQDPGQGLRLIYYSQIVNDFQKGDIAEGYSVSREKKESFPLTVTSAQKNPTAFYLCASSMGREGEQFFGPGTRLTVL.

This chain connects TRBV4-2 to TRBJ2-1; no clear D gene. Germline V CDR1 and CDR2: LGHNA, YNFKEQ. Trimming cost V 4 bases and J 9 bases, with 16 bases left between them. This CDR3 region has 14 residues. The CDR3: CASSPLGPKVEQFF. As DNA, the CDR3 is TGTGCCAGCAGCCCCCTGGGCCCCAAGGTTGAGCAGTTCTTC.

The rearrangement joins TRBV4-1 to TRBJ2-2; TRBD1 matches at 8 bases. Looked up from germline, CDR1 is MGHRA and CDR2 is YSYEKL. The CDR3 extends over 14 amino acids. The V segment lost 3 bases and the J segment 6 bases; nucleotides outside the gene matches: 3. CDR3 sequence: CASSQDRVSGELFF. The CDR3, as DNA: TGCGCCAGCAGCCAGGACAGGGTCTCCGGGGAGCTGTTTTTT.

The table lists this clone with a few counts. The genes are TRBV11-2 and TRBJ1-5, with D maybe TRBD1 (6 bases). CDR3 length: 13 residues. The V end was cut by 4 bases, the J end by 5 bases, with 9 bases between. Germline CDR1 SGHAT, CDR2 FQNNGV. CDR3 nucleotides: TGTGCCAGCAGCTGGGGGCGGGATCAGCCCCAGCATTTT. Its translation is CASSWGRDQPQHF. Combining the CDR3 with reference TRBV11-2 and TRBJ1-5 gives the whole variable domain EAGVAQSPRYKIIEKRQSVAFWCNPISGHATLYWYQQILGQGPKLLIQFQNNGVVDDSQLPKDRFSAERLKGVDSTLKIQPAKLEDSAVYLCASSWGRDQPQHFGDGTRLSIL.

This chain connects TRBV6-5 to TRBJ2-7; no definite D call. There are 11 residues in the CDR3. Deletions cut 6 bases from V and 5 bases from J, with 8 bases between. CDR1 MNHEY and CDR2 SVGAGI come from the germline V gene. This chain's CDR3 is CASRSLDEQYF. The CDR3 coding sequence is TGTGCCAGCAGGTCACTCGACGAGCAGTACTTC.

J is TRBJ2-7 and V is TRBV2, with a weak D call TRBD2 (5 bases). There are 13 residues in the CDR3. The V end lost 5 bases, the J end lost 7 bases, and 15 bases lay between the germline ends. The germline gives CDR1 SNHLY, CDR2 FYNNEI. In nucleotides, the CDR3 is TGTGCCAGCAGTCTCGGGCCTACGGGAGAGCAGTACTTC. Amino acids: CASSLGPTGEQYF.

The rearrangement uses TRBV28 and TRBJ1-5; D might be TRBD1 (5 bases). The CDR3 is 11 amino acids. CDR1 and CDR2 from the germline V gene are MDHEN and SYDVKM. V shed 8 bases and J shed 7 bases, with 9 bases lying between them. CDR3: CASAGLQPQHF. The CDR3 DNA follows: TGTGCCAGCGCAGGGTTACAGCCCCAGCATTTT.

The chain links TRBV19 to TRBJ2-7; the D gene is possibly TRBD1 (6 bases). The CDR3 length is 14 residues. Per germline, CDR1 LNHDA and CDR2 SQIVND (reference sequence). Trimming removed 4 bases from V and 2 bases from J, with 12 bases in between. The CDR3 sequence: CASSTLGAPYEQYF. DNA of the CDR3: TGTGCCAGTAGTACTCTGGGGGCCCCCTACGAGCAGTACTTC.

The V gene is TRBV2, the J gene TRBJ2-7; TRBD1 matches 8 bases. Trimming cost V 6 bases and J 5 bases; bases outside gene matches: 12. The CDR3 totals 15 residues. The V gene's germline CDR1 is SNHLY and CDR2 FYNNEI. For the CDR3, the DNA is TGTGCCAGCAGCGAGACAGGGGCCCTAGGCCACGAGCAGTACTTC. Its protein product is CASSETGALGHEQYF.